The 5 T cell receptor beta chains listed next were all sequenced from one sample in a study of breast tumors, draining lymph nodes, adjacent tissues. A single record per CDR3 protein comes from TCRdb applying MiXCR to the multiplex PCR reads. The sample contains around 21,000 distinct CDR3 sequences, roughly 40% of which appear only once. The sequencing sample was made of breast tumor tissue. These receptors came from a female donor with breast cancer. Some clones in this sample may be carry-over from other donors' samples.

In regard to this clonotype: A read error may be the cause here, since a much bigger clone is one base away. Lacking the conserved final phenylalanine or tryptophan, this CDR3 likely reflects a read error. J is TRBJ2-1 and V is TRBV7-9; 8 positions agree with TRBD2. This CDR3 comprises 14 residues. Losses at the gene ends were 7 bases for V and 4 bases for J; bases not matched to a gene: 6. Germline values: CDR1 SEHNR, CDR2 FQNEAQ (reference sequence). CDR3 nucleotide sequence: TGTGCCAGCAAGTTTGGCGGGAGGTACAATGAGCAGTTCCTC. This gives the protein CASKFGGRYNEQFL.

This clonotype was recorded many times. The J gene is TRBJ2-7, the V gene TRBV5-6, with 7 bases that match TRBD1. The CDR3 consists of 14 residues. Germline CDR1 reads SGHDT; CDR2 reads YYEEEE. Trimming took 0 bases from V and 5 from J; bases not matched to a gene: 5. DNA for the CDR3: TGTGCCAGCAGCTTGGACAGGGGCTGGGACGAGCAGTACTTC. Encoded protein: CASSLDRGWDEQYF.

This clonotype was picked up a small number of times. The chain uses TRBV4-1 and TRBJ1-3; a weak D match, TRBD1 (5 bases). This CDR3 has 21 residues. The V gene's germline CDR1 is MGHRA and CDR2 YSYEKL. The ends were cut back, 4 bases at V and 0 bases at J, with 28 bases in the middle. The CDR3 nucleotides are TGCGCCAGCAGCCCGGCATGGGGGGGGACTAGTCCCCTTAGCTCTGGAAACACCATATATTTT. Translated: CASSPAWGGTSPLSSGNTIYF.

This clonotype turned up a few times. The chain links TRBV6-5 to TRBJ2-7; D perhaps matches TRBD1 (5 bases). Trimming stripped 0 bases from V and 2 bases from J, with 11 bases between. Germline-derived CDR1 and CDR2 are MNHEY and SVGAGI. The CDR3 totals 15 residues. CDR3 sequence: CASSYSREGTYEQYF. The CDR3 coding sequence is TGTGCCAGCAGTTACTCCAGGGAAGGGACCTACGAGCAGTACTTC.

This clonotype has only a few counts. The chain has TRBV27 and TRBJ2-3; 10 bases align to TRBD2. The CDR3 length is 13 residues. Per germline, CDR1 MNHEY and CDR2 SMNVEV (reference sequence). The V gene end was trimmed by 2 bases and the J gene end by 14 bases; junction bases not matched to a gene: 7. The CDR3 DNA reads as TGTGCCAGCAGTTTAGGGACTAGCGCTAATCGGTATTTT. Amino acid sequence: CASSLGTSANRYF.